This T cell receptor beta chain was documented in a study of T-cell memory formation after mild COVID-19. Across the whole study: Largely donor-specific sequence clusters came from a couple of donors.

TCR alpha and TCR beta cDNA libraries with sample barcodes and UMIs came from 5'RACE using constant-segment primers. A single record per CDR3 protein comes from TCRdb applying MiXCR to the 5' RACE reads. This sample carries about 340,000 distinct CDR3 sequences, around 15% of them seen once, and the ten largest clones take less than 25%. This CDR3 spans 15 amino acids. Germline V lookup: CDR1 MNHEY, CDR2 SVGAGI. V dropped 6 bases and J dropped 1 base, with 13 bases sitting between them. Study-level points and caveats: In second-wave clones peaking day 37, SARS-CoV-2 specificity remained unconfirmed. Most CD4+ clones that shrank were in CM and EM, while CD8+ ones turned up in EMRA.

This clonotype was picked up many times. Its specificity is not known. This chain links TRBV6-5 with TRBJ2-1; the D gene is possibly TRBD2 (6 bases). The sample comprised PBMCs or a T cell subset sorted from them (not recorded which). The source is a man aged 18-30 years who had mild COVID-19 (a few samples of this study predate the infection). Cell type and time point are not known. The CDR3: CASSSHRGSYNEQFF. In DNA, the CDR3 is TGTGCCAGCAGCTCTCACCGGGGGTCCTACAATGAGCAGTTCTTC.